This T cell receptor (beta chain) is drawn from a study of human T cells and chemical hapten exposure. At the level of the study: Each week of the roughly 24-week study, patients had diphenylcyclopropenone applied to the scalp. Patients, predominantly female, presented with alopecia areata, totalis or universalis.

Time point noted: patch test 3, about 24 weeks after DPC sensitization. Regarding treatment: therapeutic diphenylcyclopropenone sensitization with weekly scalp DPC. It was from unfractionated whole blood that total RNA was extracted. This clonotype came up many times. This CDR3 is built from 12 residues. V was cut by 11 bases and J by 2 bases, with 12 bases left in between. The V gene's germline CDR1 is MDHEN and CDR2 SYDVKM. One entry per CDR3 protein, called by TCRdb with MiXCR from the RACE reads. The sample records 35,000 to 45,000 distinct CDR3 sequences, over 9.5% being singletons. Here the sequenced sample was whole blood, taken in connection with sensitization to the hapten diphenylcyclopropenone (DPC). The receptor comes from a woman between 35 and 50 years old with alopecia areata. Some clones in this sample may be carry-over from other donors' samples. The V gene is TRBV28, the J gene TRBJ1-1, with a tentative D call TRBD1 (5 bases). The CDR3 coding sequence is TGTGCCTCAAGCAGGACAAACACTGAAGCTTTCTTT. Protein sequence: CASSRTNTEAFF.